This T cell receptor (beta chain) was identified in a study of T cells in Graves' hyperthyroidism and ophthalmopathy. Study information: It was at initial diagnosis, before any treatment, that peripheral blood was collected. General study points: It was a median about 6 months before onset that the model predicted ophthalmopathy.

Germline V gives CDR1 DFQATT, CDR2 SNEGSKA (reference sequence). V was clipped by 2 bases and J by 0 bases, with 8 bases between them. This CDR3 contains 13 residues. Many counts were recorded for this clonotype. Its antigen is unknown. Each diagnosis was grounded in clinical symptoms, serum thyroxine and TRAb, thyroid ultrasound, and orbital computed tomography. It was RNA transcripts that yielded the amplified TCR beta CDR3 regions. The HTBI set primed first-round TCR CDR3 RT-PCR. TCRdb processed the multiplex PCR reads anew with MiXCR; each CDR3 protein has one entry. The sample lists over 150,000 distinct CDR3 sequences, 17% occurring once.

The source of this sequence is a woman aged 45-60 years with Graves' hyperthyroidism. Specimen: blood. This chain connects TRBV20-1 to TRBJ2-7; the D is unclear. In DNA, the CDR3 is TGCAGTGCTAGACCGCGGAGCTCCTACGAGCAGTACTTC. It yields the protein CSARPRSSYEQYF.